The rows below give T cell receptor beta chains drawn from one sample of a study of neurological immune-mediated disorders. TCRdb ran MiXCR on the 5' RACE reads and lists one entry per CDR3 protein. The sample gives about 38,000 distinct CDR3 sequences, approximately 7.2% of which show up once; 5.7% is in the top ten. Sequenced material: CD4+ T cells from blood. The origin of the receptors is a man between 50 and 59 years old in good health. Each CDR3 is given with its conserved first and last residue. D genes are given only for firm matches. Clone size is shown for a subset of rows, as once, few, many or a class of expanded clone.

j_gene,v_gene,abundance,len,d_gene,CDR3aa,CDR3nt
TRBJ2-4,TRBV24-1,many,13,.,CATSDARVNIQYF,TGTGCCACCAGTGATGCAAGGGTAAACATTCAGTACTTC
TRBJ1-1,TRBV20-1,many,13,.,CSAREGLNTEAFF,TGCAGTGCTAGAGAAGGGTTAAACACTGAAGCTTTCTTT
TRBJ2-7,TRBV7-4,many,17,TRBD2,CASSSLGLAGGGYEQYF,TGTGCCAGCAGCTCCCTGGGACTAGCGGGAGGGGGCTACGAGCAGTACTTC
TRBJ2-5,TRBV6-1,.,14,.,CASSVLDYDETQYF,TGTGCCAGCAGTGTACTCGACTACGACGAGACCCAGTACTTC
TRBJ2-7,TRBV5-6,many,15,TRBD2,CASSPTGTSLREQYF,TGTGCCAGCAGCCCGACCGGGACTAGTCTACGCGAGCAGTACTTC
TRBJ2-5,TRBV20-1,many,17,TRBD2,CSARGSEREGHRETQYF,TGCAGTGCTAGAGGTTCCGAGCGGGAGGGTCATCGAGAGACCCAGTACTTC
TRBJ2-7,TRBV20-1,many,14,TRBD2,CSAGRTSGSHEQYF,TGCAGTGCTGGCCGGACTAGCGGGAGTCACGAGCAGTACTTC
TRBJ2-6,TRBV7-2,many,16,.,CASSLTVFSGANVLTF,TGTGCCAGCAGCTTGACCGTATTCTCTGGGGCCAACGTCCTGACTTTC
TRBJ2-1,TRBV29-1,many,14,TRBD2,CSVGWTSGGNEQFF,TGCAGCGTTGGTTGGACTAGCGGGGGTAATGAGCAGTTCTTC
TRBJ1-6,TRBV3-1,many,17,.,CASSPQKRTGLSSPLHF,TGTGCCAGCAGCCCCCAAAAAAGGACGGGTTTATCATCACCCCTCCACTTT
TRBJ1-1,TRBV5-1,many,14,TRBD1,CASSFPGQKAEAFF,TGCGCCAGCAGCTTTCCGGGACAGAAAGCTGAAGCTTTCTTT
TRBJ1-1,TRBV20-1,many,15,.,CSASSPKGGNTEAFF,TGCAGTGCTTCCTCCCCAAAGGGGGGGAACACTGAAGCTTTCTTT
TRBJ2-1,TRBV6-2/TRBV6-3,many,15,.,CASSSAGGPYNEQFF,TGTGCCAGCAGTTCCGCCGGGGGGCCCTACAATGAGCAGTTCTTC
TRBJ2-1,TRBV3-1,many,15,.,CASSKTRDSYNEQFF,TGTGCCAGCAGCAAAACTCGGGACTCCTACAATGAGCAGTTCTTC
TRBJ2-7,TRBV7-2,many,14,TRBD1,CASSLEGYRGEQYF,TGTGCCAGCAGCTTAGAAGGGTACAGGGGCGAGCAGTACTTC
TRBJ2-4,TRBV5-5,many,16,.,CASSLNGAEAKNIQYF,TGTGCCAGCAGCTTGAACGGGGCGGAGGCCAAAAACATTCAGTACTTC
TRBJ2-7,TRBV7-2,many,12,.,CASSLEGAEQYF,TGTGCCAGCAGCTTAGAGGGTGCCGAGCAGTACTTC
TRBJ2-4,TRBV28,many,14,TRBD1,CASSEGAAKNIQYF,TGTGCCAGCAGTGAGGGGGCAGCCAAAAACATTCAGTACTTC
TRBJ1-3,TRBV20-1,many,14,TRBD1,CSARATGFTHTIYF,TGCAGTGCTAGAGCGACAGGGTTTACACACACCATATATTTT
TRBJ2-7,TRBV28,many,16,.,CASSLFSGTNPYEQYF,TGTGCCAGCAGTTTATTTTCCGGGACGAATCCCTACGAGCAGTACTTC
TRBJ2-3,TRBV11-2,many,16,.,CASSLDLGYSTDTQYF,TGTGCCAGCAGCTTAGACCTCGGATATAGCACAGATACGCAGTATTTT
TRBJ2-7,TRBV5-1,many,15,.,CASSLDAATTGEQYF,TGCGCCAGCAGCTTGGATGCAGCTACTACTGGGGAGCAGTACTTC
TRBJ2-2,TRBV5-1,many,15,.,CASSLGTSNTGELFF,TGCGCCAGCAGCTTAGGAACATCTAACACCGGGGAGCTGTTTTTT
TRBJ2-5,TRBV18,few,14,.,CASSPPGGGGTQYF,TGTGCCAGCTCACCACCCGGCGGTGGGGGGACCCAGTACTTC
TRBJ2-7,TRBV27,.,13,.,CASSIRTEHEQYF,TGTGCCAGCAGTATCAGGACAGAGCACGAGCAGTACTTC
TRBJ2-1,TRBV21-1,.,13,.,CASPGQGVYEQFF,TGTGCCAGTCCGGGACAGGGGGTTTATGAGCAGTTCTTC
TRBJ1-2,TRBV27,many,14,.,CASRVDGTNYGYTF,TGTGCCAGCAGGGTGGACGGAACTAACTATGGCTACACCTTC
TRBJ2-7,TRBV20-1,many,14,.,CSARVFGGAYEQYF,TGCAGTGCTAGAGTTTTTGGGGGTGCCTACGAGCAGTACTTC
TRBJ2-1,TRBV6-2/TRBV6-3,many,15,.,CASSRFGDSHWEQFF,TGTGCCAGCAGTAGATTTGGGGACTCCCACTGGGAGCAGTTCTTC
TRBJ2-1,TRBV5-1,.,15,TRBD2,CASRNRLAGAVEQFF,TGCGCCAGCAGGAACCGACTAGCGGGAGCGGTTGAGCAGTTCTTC
TRBJ2-7,TRBV3-1,many,17,.,CASSPSPWQGPSYEQYF,TGTGCCAGCAGCCCATCACCGTGGCAGGGCCCCTCCTACGAGCAGTACTTC
TRBJ2-7,TRBV20-1,many,14,TRBD2,CSAGRVAGTYEQYF,TGCAGTGCTGGTCGGGTAGCGGGAACCTACGAGCAGTACTTC
TRBJ1-1,TRBV7-2,many,12,.,CASSSQVTEAFF,TGTGCCAGCAGCTCACAGGTCACTGAAGCTTTCTTT
TRBJ1-4,TRBV20-1,many,16,TRBD1,CSAYHGTGTTNEKLFF,TGCAGTGCTTATCATGGGACAGGGACAACTAATGAAAAACTGTTTTTT
TRBJ2-5,TRBV25-1,many,16,.,CASSEYRAALGETQYF,TGTGCCAGCAGTGAATATCGAGCGGCCCTTGGGGAGACCCAGTACTTC
TRBJ2-1,TRBV5-1,.,17,TRBD1,CASSLEITGTGYNEQFF,TGCGCCAGCAGCTTGGAAATTACCGGGACAGGCTACAATGAGCAGTTCTTC
TRBJ2-2,TRBV6-5,many,15,TRBD1,CASILDRGTTGELFF,TGTGCCAGCATCTTGGACAGGGGAACAACCGGGGAGCTGTTTTTT
TRBJ2-2,TRBV10-3,few,14,.,CAIIPQGYTGELFF,TGTGCCATCATCCCCCAGGGTTACACCGGGGAGCTGTTTTTT
TRBJ1-2,TRBV7-8,few,14,.,CASSLNRDPYGYTF,TGTGCCAGCAGCTTAAATAGGGATCCCTATGGCTACACCTTC
TRBJ2-1,TRBV18,many,13,.,CASSPPADNEQFF,TGTGCCAGCTCACCACCGGCGGACAATGAGCAGTTCTTC
TRBJ1-1,TRBV5-1,many,14,.,CASSGGRLNTEAFF,TGCGCCAGCAGCGGAGGACGGCTGAACACTGAAGCTTTCTTT